This T cell receptor (beta chain) was observed in a study of T cell changes during pregnancy in multiple sclerosis. Sequencing was performed with immunoSEQ multiplex PCR; in TCRdb, only in-frame clones are kept and a portion is missing. The data contain 75,000 to 90,000 clones, roughly nine tenths of them singletons. The CDR3 totals 18 residues. CDR1 and CDR2 (germline): SGHTA, FQGNSA. V shed 6 bases, J shed 0 bases, and the junction held 12 bases outside the gene matches. The TCR was taken from a female donor in good health, serving as a control in a pregnancy study. Some clones in this sample may be carry-over from other donors' samples. Sequencing used PBMCs, obtained in the first trimester of pregnancy. The rearrangement joins TRBV7-2 to TRBJ2-7; 12 bases line up with TRBD1. The DNA of the CDR3 is TGTGCCAGCAGATCCCGGGACAGGGGGCTCAACAGCTCCTACGAGCAGTACTTC. It codes for CASRSRDRGLNSSYEQYF.